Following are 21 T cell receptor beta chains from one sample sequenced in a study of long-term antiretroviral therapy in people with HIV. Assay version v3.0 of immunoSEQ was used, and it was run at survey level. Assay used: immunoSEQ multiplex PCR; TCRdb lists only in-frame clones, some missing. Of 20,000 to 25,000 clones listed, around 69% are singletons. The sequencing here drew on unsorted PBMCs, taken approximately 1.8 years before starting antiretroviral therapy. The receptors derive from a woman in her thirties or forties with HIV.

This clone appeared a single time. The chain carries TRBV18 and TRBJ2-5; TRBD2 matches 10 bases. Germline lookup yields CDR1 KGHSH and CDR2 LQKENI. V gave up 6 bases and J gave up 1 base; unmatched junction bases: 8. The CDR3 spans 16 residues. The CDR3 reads CASSASSGGPQETQYF. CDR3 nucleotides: TGTGCCAGCTCTGCTTCTAGCGGGGGACCCCAAGAGACCCAGTACTTC.

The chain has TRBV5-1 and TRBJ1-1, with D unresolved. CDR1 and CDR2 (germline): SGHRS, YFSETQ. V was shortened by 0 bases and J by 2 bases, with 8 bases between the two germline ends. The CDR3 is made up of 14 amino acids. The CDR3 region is CASSLEAANTEAFF. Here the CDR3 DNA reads TGCGCCAGCAGCTTGGAGGCGGCCAACACTGAAGCTTTCTTT.

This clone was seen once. The CDR3 sequence: CASSVEPPTSRRTDTQYF. CDR3 DNA sequence: TGTGCCAGCAGCGTAGAGCCGCCTACTAGCCGCCGGACAGATACGCAGTATTTT. This sequence joins TRBV9 and TRBJ2-3; TRBD2 is a possible D gene (6 bases). Trimming took off 0 bases at V and 3 bases at J, with 20 bases between the two ends. The CDR3 is 18 residues long. Germline V gives CDR1 SGDLS, CDR2 YYNGEE.

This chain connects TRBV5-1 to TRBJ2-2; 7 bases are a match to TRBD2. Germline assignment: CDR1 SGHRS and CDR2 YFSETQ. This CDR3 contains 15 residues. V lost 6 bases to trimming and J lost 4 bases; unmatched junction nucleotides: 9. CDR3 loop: CASMAGDISTGELFF. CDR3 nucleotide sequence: TGCGCCAGCATGGCGGGAGATATCAGCACCGGGGAGCTGTTTTTT.

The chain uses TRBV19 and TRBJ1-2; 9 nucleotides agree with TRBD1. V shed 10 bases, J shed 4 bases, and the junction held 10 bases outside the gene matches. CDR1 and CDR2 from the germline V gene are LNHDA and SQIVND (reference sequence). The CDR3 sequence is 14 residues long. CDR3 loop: CATRPGTGSYGYTF. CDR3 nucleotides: TGTGCCACCCGTCCCGGGACAGGGTCCTATGGCTACACCTTC.

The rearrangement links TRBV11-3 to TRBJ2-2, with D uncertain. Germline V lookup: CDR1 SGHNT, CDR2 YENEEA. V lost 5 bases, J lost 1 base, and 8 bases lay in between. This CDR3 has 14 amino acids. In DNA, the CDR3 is TGTGCCAGCAGCCCCCGGAGGAACACCGGGGAGCTGTTTTTT. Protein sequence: CASSPRRNTGELFF.

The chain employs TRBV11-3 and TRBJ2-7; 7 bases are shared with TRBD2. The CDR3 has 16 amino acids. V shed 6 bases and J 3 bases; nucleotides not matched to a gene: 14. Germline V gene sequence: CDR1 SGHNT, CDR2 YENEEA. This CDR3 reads CASSSSQAGDLYEQYF. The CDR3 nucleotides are TGTGCCAGCAGTTCATCCCAGGCGGGGGACCTCTACGAGCAGTACTTC.

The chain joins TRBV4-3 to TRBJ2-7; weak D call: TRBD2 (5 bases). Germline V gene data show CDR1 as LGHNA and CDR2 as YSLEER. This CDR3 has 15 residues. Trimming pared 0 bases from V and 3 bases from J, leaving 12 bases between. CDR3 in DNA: TGCGCCAGCAGCCAAGAATGGGCCAGCGGCTACGAGCAGTACTTC. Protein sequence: CASSQEWASGYEQYF.

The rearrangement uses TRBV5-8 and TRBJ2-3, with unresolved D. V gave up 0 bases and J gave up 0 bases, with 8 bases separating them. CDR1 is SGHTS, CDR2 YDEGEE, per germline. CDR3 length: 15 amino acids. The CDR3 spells CASSLGPRSTDTQYF. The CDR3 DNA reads TGTGCCAGCAGCTTGGGTCCAAGAAGCACAGATACGCAGTATTTT.

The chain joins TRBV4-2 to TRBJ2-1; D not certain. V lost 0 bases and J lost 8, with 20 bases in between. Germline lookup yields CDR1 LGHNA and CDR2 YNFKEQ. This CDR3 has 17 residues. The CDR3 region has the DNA TGTGCCAGCAGCCAAGATAGCTCCCTGACCGCAGCCGATGAGCAGTTCTTC. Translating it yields CASSQDSSLTAADEQFF.

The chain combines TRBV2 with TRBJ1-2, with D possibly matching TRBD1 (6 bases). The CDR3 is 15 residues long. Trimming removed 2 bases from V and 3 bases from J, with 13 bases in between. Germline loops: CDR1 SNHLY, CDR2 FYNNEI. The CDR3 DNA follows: TGTGCCAGCAGTGAAACAGGGTTGAGGGACTATGGCTACACCTTC. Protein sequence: CASSETGLRDYGYTF.

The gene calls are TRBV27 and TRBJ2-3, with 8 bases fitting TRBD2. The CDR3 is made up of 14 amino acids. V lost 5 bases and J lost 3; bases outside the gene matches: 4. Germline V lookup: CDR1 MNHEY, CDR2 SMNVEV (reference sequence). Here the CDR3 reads CASSLIAGTDTQYF. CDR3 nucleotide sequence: TGTGCCAGCAGTCTGATAGCGGGAACAGATACGCAGTATTTT.

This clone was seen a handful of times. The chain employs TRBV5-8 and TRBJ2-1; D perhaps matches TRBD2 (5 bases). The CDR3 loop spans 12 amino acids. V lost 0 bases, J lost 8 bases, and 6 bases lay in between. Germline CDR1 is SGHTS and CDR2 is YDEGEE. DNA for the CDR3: TGTGCCAGCAGCTTGGGTAGCGATGAGCAGTTCTTC. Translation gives CASSLGSDEQFF.

The CDR3 DNA follows: TGTGCCAGCCAAGGCCCAGGACTTAACACTGAAGCTTTCTTT. Protein product: CASQGPGLNTEAFF. The V and J genes are TRBV6-6 and TRBJ1-1; D uncertain. Looked up from germline, CDR1 is MNHNY and CDR2 is SVGAGI (reference sequence). Trimming removed 8 bases at V and 2 bases at J, with 15 bases between. This CDR3 comprises 14 residues.

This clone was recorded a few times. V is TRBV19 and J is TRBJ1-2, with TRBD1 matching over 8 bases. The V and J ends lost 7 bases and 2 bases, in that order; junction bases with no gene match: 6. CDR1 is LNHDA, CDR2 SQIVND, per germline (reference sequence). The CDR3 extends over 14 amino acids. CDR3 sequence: CASTPGQANYGYTF. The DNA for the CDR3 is TGTGCCAGTACCCCGGGACAGGCAAACTATGGCTACACCTTC. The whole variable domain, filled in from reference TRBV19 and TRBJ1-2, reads DGGITQSPKYLFRKEGQNVTLSCEQNLNHDAMYWYRQDPGQGLRLIYYSQIVNDFQKGDIAEGYSVSREKKESFPLTVTSAQKNPTAFYLCASTPGQANYGYTFGSGTRLTVV.

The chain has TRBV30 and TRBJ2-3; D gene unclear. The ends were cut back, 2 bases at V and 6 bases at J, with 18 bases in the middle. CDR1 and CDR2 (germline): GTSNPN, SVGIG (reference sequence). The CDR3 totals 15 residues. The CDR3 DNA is TGTGCCTGGAGTTACAGCGCCCGAGTTTCGGATACGCAGTATTTT. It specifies CAWSYSARVSDTQYF.

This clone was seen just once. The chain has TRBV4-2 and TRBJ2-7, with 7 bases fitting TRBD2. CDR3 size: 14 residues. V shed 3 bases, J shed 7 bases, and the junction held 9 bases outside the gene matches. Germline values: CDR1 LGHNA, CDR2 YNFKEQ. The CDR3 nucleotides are TGTGCCAGCAGCCAGGTGGAGGGCGGGGGTGAGCAGTACTTC. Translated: CASSQVEGGGEQYF.

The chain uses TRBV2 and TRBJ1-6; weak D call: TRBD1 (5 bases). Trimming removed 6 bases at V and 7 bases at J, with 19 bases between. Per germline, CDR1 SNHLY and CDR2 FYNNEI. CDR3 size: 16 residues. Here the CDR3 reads CASRIRGSRDNSPLHF. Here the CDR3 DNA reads TGTGCCAGCAGGATAAGGGGCAGTAGAGACAATTCACCCCTCCACTTT.

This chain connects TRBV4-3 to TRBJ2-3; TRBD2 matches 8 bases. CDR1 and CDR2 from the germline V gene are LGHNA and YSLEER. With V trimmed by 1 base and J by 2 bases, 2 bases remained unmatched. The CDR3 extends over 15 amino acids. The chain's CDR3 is CASSQGAGVTDTQYF. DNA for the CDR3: TGCGCCAGCAGCCAAGGAGCGGGGGTCACAGATACGCAGTATTTT.

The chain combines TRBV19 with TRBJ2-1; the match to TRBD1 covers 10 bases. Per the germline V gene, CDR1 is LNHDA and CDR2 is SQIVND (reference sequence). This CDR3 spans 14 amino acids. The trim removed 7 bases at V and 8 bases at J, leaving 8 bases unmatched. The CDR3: CASMPWTGGDEQFF. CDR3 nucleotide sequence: TGTGCCAGTATGCCATGGACAGGGGGGGATGAGCAGTTCTTC.

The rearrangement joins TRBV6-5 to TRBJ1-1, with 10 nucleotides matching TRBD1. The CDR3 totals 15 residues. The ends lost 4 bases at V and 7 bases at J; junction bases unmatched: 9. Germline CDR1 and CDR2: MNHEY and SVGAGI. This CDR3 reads CASSFPGQGLSEAFF. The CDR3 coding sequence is TGTGCCAGCAGTTTCCCGGGACAGGGGTTGAGTGAAGCTTTCTTT.